Listed below are T cell receptor beta chains from one sample, sequenced in a study of T-cell memory formation after mild COVID-19. TCRdb re-called the 5' RACE reads with MiXCR, one entry per CDR3 protein. The data hold hundreds of thousands of distinct CDR3 sequences, with 20% observed a single time. Sequencing was done on a sample of PBMCs or a T cell subset sorted from them (not recorded which). These receptors originate from an adult woman who had mild COVID-19 (a few samples of this study predate the infection). Cell type and time point are not known. CDR3s leave out the opening cysteine and the closing phenylalanine or tryptophan.

V gene	J gene	CDR3 protein
TRBV12-3/TRBV12-4	TRBJ2-2	ASSFTSTAGELF
TRBV12-3/TRBV12-4	TRBJ1-2	ASSSPSRGGLFGYT
TRBV12-3/TRBV12-4	TRBJ1-5	ASSLGRGSNQPQH
TRBV12-3/TRBV12-4	TRBJ2-5	ASSLGEVGETQY
TRBV7-2	TRBJ1-3	ASSAVPRVSGNTIY
TRBV12-3/TRBV12-4	TRBJ1-1	ASSNQQGRNTEAF
TRBV24-1	TRBJ2-2	ATSRTLGELF
TRBV18	TRBJ1-1	ASSSTIEAF
TRBV7-8	TRBJ1-2	ASSLGAAGGGYGYT
TRBV19	TRBJ1-1	ASSIEGGRLNTEAF
TRBV11-3	TRBJ2-1	ASSPFGLAGGNEQF
TRBV18	TRBJ1-1	ASSPQGYDTEAF
TRBV5-1	TRBJ2-3	ASSWRTATDTQY
TRBV15	TRBJ1-4	ATSRTPTVTTNEKLF
TRBV20-1	TRBJ1-5	SASELRGNQPQH
TRBV15	TRBJ2-7	ATSKGLAGGSYEQY
TRBV12-3/TRBV12-4	TRBJ2-7	ASRLAGGPWEQY
TRBV4-3	TRBJ2-3	ASSQESSSTQY
TRBV12-3/TRBV12-4	TRBJ2-5	ASSSQGTQY
TRBV24-1	TRBJ2-5	ATSGQGRIQETQY
TRBV6-5	TRBJ2-4	ASSPGTGKKWNIQY
TRBV6-5	TRBJ1-5	ASSGGPNQPQH
TRBV10-3	TRBJ2-3	AISPSGRTDTQY
TRBV2	TRBJ2-7	ASKRPSDRGEEQY
TRBV27	TRBJ1-6	ASSFRRDSPALNNSPLH
TRBV12-3/TRBV12-4	TRBJ2-2	ASSLSRAEVAGDPGELF
TRBV12-5	TRBJ2-1	ASGLGTKLAAGYNEQF
TRBV29-1	TRBJ2-5	SVDSGEETQY
TRBV5-5	TRBJ2-2	ASSEGFRELF
TRBV29-1	TRBJ2-2	SARTGDFTGELF